The next 28 T cell receptor beta chains were all read from a single sample in a study of siplizumab effects on memory and regulatory T cells. Sequencing used immunoSEQ multiplex PCR; TCRdb keeps in-frame clones, though not all of them. The sample comprises more than 85,000 clones, 92% of which are singletons, and around 0.7% rests with the top ten. Sequenced sample: Tregs sorted from blood. These receptors all come from a human donor in good health.

The genes are TRBV30 and TRBJ2-7; D is perhaps TRBD1 (6 bases). Germline V gives CDR1 GTSNPN, CDR2 SVGIG (reference sequence). The V and J ends lost 5 bases and 6 bases respectively, with 11 bases between them. The CDR3 has 11 amino acids. DNA for the CDR3: TGTGCCTGGTCCAGGGGCTCCGAGCAGTACTTC. Its translation: CAWSRGSEQYF.

The chain links TRBV5-1 to TRBJ2-3; D is tentatively TRBD1 or TRBD2 (6 bases each). The CDR3 length is 12 residues. Germline values: CDR1 SGHRS, CDR2 YFSETQ. V lost 2 bases and J 8 bases, leaving 9 bases between the germline ends. DNA for the CDR3: TGCGCCAGCAGCTTAGGGGGAGGTACGCAGTATTTT. Its protein is CASSLGGGTQYF.

This clone was detected only a few times. V gene TRBV2 combines with J gene TRBJ2-7; unclear D gene. CDR1 SNHLY and CDR2 FYNNEI come from the germline V gene. The CDR3 totals 13 residues. V lost 5 bases, J lost 0 bases, and 8 bases lay in between. CDR3 DNA sequence: TGTGCCAGCAGTCGAGATATCTCCTACGAGCAGTACTTC. Translating it yields CASSRDISYEQYF.

V usage is TRBV19 and J usage is TRBJ2-3; 7 nucleotides match TRBD2. The CDR3 is 15 residues long. The germline V gene has CDR1 LNHDA and CDR2 SQIVND (reference sequence). With V trimmed by 6 bases and J by 0 bases, 6 bases remained unmatched. In nucleotides, the CDR3 is TGTGCCAGTAGGTTACGTAGCGGGAGCACAGATACGCAGTATTTT. Translating it yields CASRLRSGSTDTQYF. Looking up the rest from reference TRBV19 and TRBJ2-3 gives the full variable domain: DGGITQSPKYLFRKEGQNVTLSCEQNLNHDAMYWYRQDPGQGLRLIYYSQIVNDFQKGDIAEGYSVSREKKESFPLTVTSAQKNPTAFYLCASRLRSGSTDTQYFGPGTRLTVL.

CDR3 sequence (DNA): TGTGCCAGCAGTGAAGGACATCTCTTCTATGGCTACACCTTC. It yields the protein CASSEGHLFYGYTF. V is TRBV2 and J is TRBJ1-2; D remains unclear. Trimming pared 1 base from V and 4 bases from J, leaving 10 bases between. This CDR3 contains 14 residues. In germline, CDR1 is SNHLY, CDR2 FYNNEI.

This clone showed up just once. The chain recombines TRBV18 with TRBJ1-3; D unclear. The CDR3 is 16 residues long. Germline V gives CDR1 KGHSH, CDR2 LQKENI. The ends were cut back, 0 bases at V and 0 bases at J, with 9 bases in the middle. CDR3 sequence (DNA): TGTGCCAGCTCACCACCCGGTTACAGCTCTGGAAACACCATATATTTT. This sequence encodes CASSPPGYSSGNTIYF.

CDR3 residues: CASSRGQGFGGELFF. For the CDR3, the DNA is TGTGCCAGCAGTAGGGGACAGGGTTTTGGCGGGGAGCTGTTTTTT. The chain is built from TRBV27 and TRBJ2-2; 9 bases agree with TRBD1. The V and J ends lost 5 bases and 7 bases, in that order; junction bases with no gene match: 8. From germline, CDR1 is MNHEY and CDR2 SMNVEV (reference sequence). The CDR3 is 15 residues long.

This sequence joins TRBV18 and TRBJ2-3, with unresolved D. Germline lookup yields CDR1 KGHSH and CDR2 LQKENI. The CDR3 is 15 residues long. Trimming took off 3 bases at V and 0 bases at J, with 10 bases between the two ends. The DNA of the CDR3 is TGTGCCAGCTCACCCACCTTCGGTAGCACAGATACGCAGTATTTT. It encodes CASSPTFGSTDTQYF. The entire variable domain, with the rest obtained from reference TRBV18 and TRBJ2-3, is as follows: NAGVMQNPRHLVRRRGQEARLRCSPMKGHSHVYWYRQLPEEGLKFMVYLQKENIIDESGMPKERFSAEFPKEGPSILRIQQVVRGDSAAYFCASSPTFGSTDTQYFGPGTRLTVL.

V gene TRBV9 combines with J gene TRBJ2-3; the match to TRBD2 covers 12 bases. CDR3 length: 16 residues. Germline V CDR1 and CDR2: SGDLS, YYNGEE. With 4 bases clipped from V and 2 bases from J, the junction kept 5 bases outside the gene matches. The CDR3 DNA sequence: TGTGCCAGCAGCTCCCTAGCGGGAGGGGACACAGATACGCAGTATTTT. This translates into CASSSLAGGDTDTQYF.

The chain uses TRBV28 and TRBJ2-7, with 9 bases aligning to TRBD2. Per germline, CDR1 MDHEN and CDR2 SYDVKM. This CDR3 comprises 17 residues. V lost 5 bases, J lost 3 bases, and 14 bases stayed unmatched. CDR3 amino acids: CASSLIGSGLARYEQYF. CDR3 sequence (DNA): TGTGCCAGCAGTCTAATAGGTTCGGGACTAGCTCGCTACGAGCAGTACTTC.

The rearrangement joins TRBV12-5 to TRBJ2-7; TRBD2 might be the D (7 bases). Per germline, CDR1 LGHNT and CDR2 FRNRAP. Trimming cost V 7 bases and J 0 bases, with 19 bases left between them. The CDR3 has 16 residues. DNA of the CDR3: TGTGCTAGTGCCTGGGGGGGGCTCGTCCTCTCCTACGAGCAGTACTTC. Translated: CASAWGGLVLSYEQYF.

This chain links TRBV7-6 with TRBJ1-2, with D possibly TRBD1 on 5 matching bases. Per germline, CDR1 SGHVS and CDR2 FNYEAQ. The CDR3 loop spans 12 amino acids. Trimming pared 1 base from V and 7 bases from J, leaving 7 bases between. The CDR3 loop is CASSLVGGGYTF. The CDR3, as DNA: TGTGCCAGCAGCTTAGTCGGGGGTGGCTACACCTTC. The full variable domain, in which reference TRBV7-6 and TRBJ1-2 provide the parts outside the CDR3, is GAGVSQSPRYKVTKRGQDVALRCDPISGHVSLYWYRQALGQGPEFLTYFNYEAQQDKSGLPNDRFSAERPEGSISTLTIQRTEQRDSAMYRCASSLVGGGYTFGSGTRLTVV.

This sequence joins TRBV15 and TRBJ2-7, with D perhaps matching TRBD1 (5 bases). The CDR3 is 15 amino acids. V was pared by 1 base and J by 1 base, with 11 bases between. Germline assignment: CDR1 LNHNV and CDR2 YYDKDF (reference sequence). The CDR3, as DNA: TGTGCCACCAGCAGAGGCACAGGCACATCCTACGAGCAGTACTTC. Translating gives CATSRGTGTSYEQYF.

The genes are TRBV4-1 and TRBJ2-2, with a possible D match to TRBD2 (5 bases). CDR1 is MGHRA and CDR2 is YSYEKL in the germline V gene. Trimming took off 0 bases at V and 6 bases at J, with 8 bases between the two ends. This CDR3 is 14 amino acids long. The CDR3 region is CASSQDAGPGELFF. CDR3 nucleotides: TGCGCCAGCAGCCAAGACGCGGGTCCCGGGGAGCTGTTTTTT.

The rearrangement joins TRBV6-1 to TRBJ2-5; TRBD1 matches 7 bases. J gave up 4 bases and V 7 bases, and 0 bases lay outside the gene matches. This CDR3 is 11 amino acids long. Germline V gene lookup returns CDR1 MNHNS and CDR2 SASEGT. CDR3 amino acids: CASTGGETQYF. The CDR3 DNA reads as TGTGCCAGCACAGGGGGAGAGACCCAGTACTTC.

The chain employs TRBV6-5 and TRBJ1-1; D gene unclear. V was trimmed by 5 bases and J by 10 bases, leaving 14 bases between them. CDR1 is MNHEY and CDR2 is SVGAGI in the germline V gene. This CDR3 comprises 12 residues. CDR3 nucleotide sequence: TGTGCCAGCAGTGGGAGCATTACCCCAGCTTTCTTT. Translated, it gives CASSGSITPAFF.

V usage is TRBV11-2 and J usage is TRBJ2-3, with D tentatively TRBD2 (5 bases). CDR1 SGHAT and CDR2 FQNNGV come from the germline V gene. This CDR3 region has 15 residues. The V and J ends lost 5 bases and 2 bases respectively, with 14 bases between them. CDR3 nucleotide sequence: TGTGCCAGCAGCCCGGGTGGAGGCCCCACAGATACGCAGTATTTT. This translates into CASSPGGGPTDTQYF.

The genes are TRBV7-6 and TRBJ2-1, with TRBD2 identical over 10 bases. Looked up from germline, CDR1 is SGHVS and CDR2 is FNYEAQ. V was clipped by 5 bases and J by 0 bases; unmatched bases: 13. The CDR3 is 19 residues long. The CDR3 sequence is CASSESPGLAPSSYNEQFF. The CDR3 DNA reads as TGTGCCAGCAGCGAAAGCCCGGGACTAGCGCCGAGCTCCTACAATGAGCAGTTCTTC.

The J gene is TRBJ2-1, the V gene TRBV11-2; 10 bases fit TRBD1. CDR3 size: 15 residues. V trimming: 4 bases; J trimming: 8 bases; junction bases outside the gene matches: 8. Germline V gene sequence: CDR1 SGHAT, CDR2 FQNNGV. The CDR3 nucleotides are TGTGCCAGCAGCTCCCGGGACAGGGGAGGTCATGAGCAGTTCTTC. Translation gives CASSSRDRGGHEQFF.

The genes are TRBV6-1 and TRBJ2-5, with a tentative D call TRBD2 (5 bases). CDR1 and CDR2 from the germline V gene are MNHNS and SASEGT. V lost 4 bases and J 5 bases, leaving 14 bases between the germline ends. The CDR3 is 14 amino acids. The CDR3 nucleotides are TGTGCCAGCAGTGTACCAAACTGGGAGGAGACCCAGTACTTC. The encoded protein is CASSVPNWEETQYF.

This rearrangement joins TRBV11-2 to TRBJ2-1; 9 bases are a match to TRBD2. CDR1 and CDR2 from the germline V gene are SGHAT and FQNNGV. This CDR3 has 15 amino acids. Trimming removed 3 bases from V and 5 bases from J; junction bases left unmatched: 5. The CDR3 is CASSLRLAGHNEQFF. CDR3 nucleotides: TGTGCCAGCAGCTTGCGGCTAGCGGGGCACAATGAGCAGTTCTTC.

The chain is built from TRBV5-1 and TRBJ1-5, with no clear D. Germline V gives CDR1 SGHRS, CDR2 YFSETQ. The CDR3 loop spans 13 amino acids. V was cut by 0 bases and J by 4 bases, with 5 bases left in between. The DNA for the CDR3 is TGCGCCAGCAGCTTGGACGGGAATCAGCCCCAGCATTTT. As protein: CASSLDGNQPQHF.

The rearrangement links TRBV27 to TRBJ1-2; D might be TRBD1 (6 bases). The CDR3 is made up of 17 amino acids. The germline V and J ends were trimmed by 2 bases and 8 bases, with 24 bases remaining between them. The germline gives CDR1 MNHEY, CDR2 SMNVEV (reference sequence). In DNA form, the CDR3 reads TGTGCCAGCAGTTTAAGCGGTGGCCTAAGGGGGACGGCGGGCTACACCTTC. Protein: CASSLSGGLRGTAGYTF.

The chain links TRBV5-1 to TRBJ1-1; a weak D match, TRBD1 (5 bases). The CDR3 totals 14 residues. Germline-derived CDR1 and CDR2 are SGHRS and YFSETQ. V was cut by 7 bases and J by 2 bases, with 15 bases left in between. The CDR3 sequence is CASRVRTLNTEAFF. CDR3 bases: TGCGCCAGCCGAGTCCGGACACTCAACACTGAAGCTTTCTTT. The complete variable domain, with remaining parts taken from reference TRBV5-1 and TRBJ1-1, reads KAGVTQTPRYLIKTRGQQVTLSCSPISGHRSVSWYQQTPGQGLQFLFEYFSETQRNKGNFPGRFSGRQFSNSRSEMNVSTLELGDSALYLCASRVRTLNTEAFFGQGTRLTVV.

The chain links TRBV29-1 to TRBJ1-6, with 7 nucleotides matching TRBD1. The ends lost 6 bases at V and 7 bases at J; junction bases unmatched: 6. Germline V gene data show CDR1 as SQVTM and CDR2 as ANQGSEA. This CDR3 has 13 residues. The CDR3 region is CSVRTGPNSPLHF. In nucleotides, the CDR3 is TGCAGCGTGAGGACAGGACCGAATTCACCCCTCCACTTT.

The chain links TRBV28 to TRBJ1-1, with TRBD1 matching over 7 bases. The CDR3 length is 15 residues. In germline, CDR1 is MDHEN, CDR2 SYDVKM. Trimming removed 7 bases from V and 3 bases from J; junction bases left unmatched: 11. The CDR3 loop is CASIPIRQGDTEAFF. CDR3 bases: TGTGCCAGCATTCCGATCAGGCAGGGGGACACTGAAGCTTTCTTT.

The gene calls are TRBV27 and TRBJ2-5; a possible D gene is TRBD2 (5 bases). The length of the CDR3 is 15 residues. Germline V CDR1 and CDR2: MNHEY, SMNVEV (reference sequence). V was shortened by 4 bases and J by 0 bases, with 12 bases between the two germline ends. CDR3 sequence reads: CASSSAATYQETQYF. As DNA, the CDR3 is TGTGCCAGCAGTTCAGCGGCTACCTACCAAGAGACCCAGTACTTC.

The gene calls are TRBV6-5 and TRBJ1-2; D not certain. The CDR3 totals 14 residues. Trimming removed 6 bases from V and 4 bases from J, with 15 bases in between. Germline V lookup: CDR1 MNHEY, CDR2 SVGAGI. The CDR3 loop reads CASRLRAAGYGYTF. The CDR3 nucleotides read TGTGCCAGCAGACTCCGGGCAGCCGGCTATGGCTACACCTTC.